The rows below give T cell receptor beta chains drawn from one sample of a study of blood T cell repertoires in COVID-19. The data were produced by immunoSEQ multiplex PCR, yet TCRdb's version contains in-frame clones alone and is incomplete. The sample consists of about 120,000 clones, 90% of them appearing once. The sequenced sample consisted of peripheral blood. All receptors derive from a human donor with active COVID-19. The donor label of this sample is uncertain. The CDR3 runs from the conserved cysteine through the conserved F or W. A D gene is named only where the DNA matches it firmly.

J,V,D,DNA,CDR3
TRBJ2-1,TRBV5-1,.,TGCGCCAGCAGCAAAGACACTTCTACGGGGAATGAGCAGTTCTTC,CASSKDTSTGNEQFF
TRBJ1-4,TRBV7-2,.,TGTGCCAGCAGCTTAGTAGGGGGAGCTAATGAAAAACTGTTTTTT,CASSLVGGANEKLFF
TRBJ2-5,TRBV10-3,.,TGTGCCATCAAGGGGGGGGGCCAAGAGACCCAGTACTTC,CAIKGGGQETQYF
TRBJ2-1,TRBV6-6,.,TGTGCCAGCAGTTACTCGAGTGAAAATGAGCAGTTCTTC,CASSYSSENEQFF
TRBJ2-1,TRBV7-8,TRBD1,TGTGCCAGCAGCTTCGGACAGGGTCTTGTGAATGAGCAGTTCTTC,CASSFGQGLVNEQFF
TRBJ1-1,TRBV5-1,TRBD1,TGCGCCAGCAGCTTGGCGGCAGGGGGCACTGAAGCTTTCTTT,CASSLAAGGTEAFF
TRBJ2-7,TRBV19,.,TGTGCCAGTAGTATATCCGGGTACGAGCAGTACTTC,CASSISGYEQYF
TRBJ2-1,TRBV13,.,TGTGCCAGCAGCTTACTCCAGGGTTCCTACAATGAGCAGTTCTTC,CASSLLQGSYNEQFF
TRBJ2-1,TRBV24-1,.,TGTGCCACCAGTGGGGGGAGGTCCTACAATGAGCAGTTCTTC,CATSGGRSYNEQFF
TRBJ2-2,TRBV14,TRBD2,TGTGCCAGCAGCCAAGCCCTAGCGGGGGTTAACACCGGGGAGCTGTTTTTT,CASSQALAGVNTGELFF
TRBJ2-6,TRBV11-2,.,TGTGCCAGCAGCTCAGTCGCTGGGGCCAACGTCCTGACTTTC,CASSSVAGANVLTF